The 7 T cell receptor beta chains below were found in one sample sequenced in a study of T cells in Graves' hyperthyroidism and ophthalmopathy. Authors of the study amplified TCR beta CDR3 regions from RNA transcripts. An initial round of RT-PCR targeting the TCR CDR3 relied on the HTBI primer set. TCRdb itself ran the multiplex PCR reads through MiXCR, one entry per CDR3 protein. The data show hundreds of thousands of distinct CDR3 sequences, roughly 46% seen once. Material: peripheral blood or thyroid tissue (not recorded which). The receptors stem from an adult man with Graves' disease, either hyperthyroidism or ophthalmopathy (not recorded which).

The CDR3, as DNA: TGTGCCAGTAGGCCGGGACAGGGCACTGAAGCTTTCTTT. This translates into CASRPGQGTEAFF. V is TRBV19 and J is TRBJ1-1; TRBD1 matches at 9 bases. The CDR3 contains 13 residues. Germline V lookup: CDR1 LNHDA, CDR2 SQIVND (reference sequence). V lost 6 bases, J lost 4 bases, and 3 bases stayed unmatched.

The chain couples TRBV10-3 to TRBJ2-6, with TRBD1 identical over 9 bases. The CDR3 is made up of 17 amino acids. Germline V CDR1 and CDR2: ENHRY, SYGVKD. After removal of 6 bases from V and 0 bases from J, the junction contained 6 bases not matched to a gene. Written as DNA, the CDR3 is TGTGCCATCAGGGATGGACAGGGGAGCTCTGGGGCCAACGTCCTGACTTTC. As protein: CAIRDGQGSSGANVLTF.

For this clonotype: Relative to the germline gene, one junction end is altered; a read error may explain this. The V call is TRBV9, the J call TRBJ2-6; TRBD1 is a possible D gene (5 bases). The germline V gene encodes CDR1 SGDLS and CDR2 YYNGEE. CDR3 length equals 12 residues. The CDR3, as DNA: TGTGCCAGCTCCAGCAGGGCCAACGTACTGACTTTC. This translates into CASSSRANVLTF.

The chain couples TRBV6-4 to TRBJ1-2; no firm D call. The CDR3 loop spans 16 amino acids. Germline CDR1 MRHNA, CDR2 SNTAGT. V dropped 6 bases and J dropped 0 bases, with 17 bases sitting between them. CDR3 residues: CASSAVWAAPNYGYTF. CDR3 nucleotides: TGTGCCAGCAGCGCCGTTTGGGCCGCACCTAACTATGGCTACACCTTC.

A few counts support this clonotype. The J gene is TRBJ1-2, the V gene TRBV7-8, with 7 bases aligning to TRBD1. In germline, CDR1 is SGHVS, CDR2 FQNEAQ. CDR3 length: 13 residues. V dropped 6 bases and J dropped 7; count of bases not matched to a gene: 8. The CDR3 DNA sequence: TGTGCCAGCAGTTTAAAGGGGGCGTTTGGCTACACCTTC. It is translated as CASSLKGAFGYTF. Using reference TRBV7-8 and TRBJ1-2 for the parts outside the CDR3, the full variable domain is GAGVSQSPRYKVAKRGQDVALRCDPISGHVSLFWYQQALGQGPEFLTYFQNEAQLDKSGLPSDRFFAERPEGSVSTLKIQRTQQEDSAVYLCASSLKGAFGYTFGSGTRLTVV.

This clonotype was found a few times. A much larger clone differs from this one at a single base, so this may be a read error. The V and J genes are TRBV29-1 and TRBJ1-5, with D tentatively TRBD1 (6 bases). V lost 4 bases to trimming and J lost 3 bases, with 10 bases between them. The CDR3 is 13 residues long. Germline loops: CDR1 SQVTM, CDR2 ANQGSEA. CDR3 nucleotides: TGCAGCGTTGTTGCAGGGGCCAATCAGCCCCAGCATTTT. This gives the protein CSVVAGANQPQHF.

This clonotype was found a few times. This chain joins TRBV20-1 and TRBJ2-7, with 8 bases identical to TRBD1. The CDR3 has 14 amino acids. CDR1 and CDR2 (germline): DFQATT, SNEGSKA (reference sequence). With 6 bases clipped from V and 1 base from J, the junction kept 8 bases outside the gene matches. The CDR3 nucleotides read TGCAGTGCCCCCGACAGGGGTGGTTCCTACGAGCAGTACTTC. Its protein product is CSAPDRGGSYEQYF.